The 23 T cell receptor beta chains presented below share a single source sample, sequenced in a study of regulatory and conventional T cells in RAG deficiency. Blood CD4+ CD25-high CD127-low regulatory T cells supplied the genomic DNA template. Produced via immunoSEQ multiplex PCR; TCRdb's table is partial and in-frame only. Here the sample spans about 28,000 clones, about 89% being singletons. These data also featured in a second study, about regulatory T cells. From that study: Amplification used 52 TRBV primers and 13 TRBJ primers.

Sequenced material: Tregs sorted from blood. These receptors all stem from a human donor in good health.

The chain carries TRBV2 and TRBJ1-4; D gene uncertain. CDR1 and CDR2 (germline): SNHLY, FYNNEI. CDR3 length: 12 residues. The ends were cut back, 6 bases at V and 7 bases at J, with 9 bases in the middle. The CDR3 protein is CASRKVGEKLFF. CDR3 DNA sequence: TGTGCCAGCAGGAAAGTAGGTGAAAAACTGTTTTTT.

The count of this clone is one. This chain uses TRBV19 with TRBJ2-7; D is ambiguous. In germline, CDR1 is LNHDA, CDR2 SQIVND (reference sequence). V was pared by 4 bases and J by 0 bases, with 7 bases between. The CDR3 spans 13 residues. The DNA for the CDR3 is TGTGCCAGTAGTAGGACCCTCTCCTACGAGCAGTACTTC. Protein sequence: CASSRTLSYEQYF.

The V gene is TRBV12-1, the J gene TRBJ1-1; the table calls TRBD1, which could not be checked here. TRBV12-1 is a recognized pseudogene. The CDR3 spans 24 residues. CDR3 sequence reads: CASSFCPSRLQGTNGSEGETEAFF. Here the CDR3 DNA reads TGTGCCAGCAGCTTTTGCCCTTCACGGTTACAGGGCACAAATGGGAGTGAGGGAGAGACTGAAGCTTTCTTT.

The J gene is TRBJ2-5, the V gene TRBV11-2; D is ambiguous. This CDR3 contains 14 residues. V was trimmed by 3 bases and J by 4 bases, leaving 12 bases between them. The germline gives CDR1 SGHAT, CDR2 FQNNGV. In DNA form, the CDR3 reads TGTGCCAGCAGCTTCGGAGTGAAACGAGAGACCCAGTACTTC. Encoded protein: CASSFGVKRETQYF.

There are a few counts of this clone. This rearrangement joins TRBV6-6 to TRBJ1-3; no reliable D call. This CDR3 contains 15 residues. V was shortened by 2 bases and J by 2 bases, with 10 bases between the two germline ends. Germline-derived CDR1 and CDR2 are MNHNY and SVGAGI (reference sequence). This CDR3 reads CASSYRDGPGNTIYF. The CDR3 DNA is TGTGCCAGCAGTTACAGGGATGGGCCTGGAAACACCATATATTTT.

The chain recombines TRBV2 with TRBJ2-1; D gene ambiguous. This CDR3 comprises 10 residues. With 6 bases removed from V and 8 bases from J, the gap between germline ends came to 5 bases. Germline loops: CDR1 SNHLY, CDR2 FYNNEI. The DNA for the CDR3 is TGTGCCAGCAGGGCCGATGAGCAGTTCTTC. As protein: CASRADEQFF.

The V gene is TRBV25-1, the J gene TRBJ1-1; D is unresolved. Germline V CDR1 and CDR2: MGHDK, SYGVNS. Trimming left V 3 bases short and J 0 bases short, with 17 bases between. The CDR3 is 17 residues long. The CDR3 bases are TGTGCCAGCAGTGACCGGCAGGCGTCCCGCGTGAACACTGAAGCTTTCTTT. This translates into CASSDRQASRVNTEAFF.

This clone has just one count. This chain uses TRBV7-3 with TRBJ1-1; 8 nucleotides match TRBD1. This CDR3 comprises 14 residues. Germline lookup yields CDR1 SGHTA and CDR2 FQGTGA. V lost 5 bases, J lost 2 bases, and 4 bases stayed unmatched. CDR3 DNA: TGTGCCAGCAGCCAAGACAGGGGCAACACTGAAGCTTTCTTT. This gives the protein CASSQDRGNTEAFF.

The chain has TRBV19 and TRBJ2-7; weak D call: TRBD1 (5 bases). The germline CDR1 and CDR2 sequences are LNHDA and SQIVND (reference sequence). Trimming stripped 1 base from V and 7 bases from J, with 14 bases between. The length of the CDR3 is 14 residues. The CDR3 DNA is TGTGCCAGTAGTATAGGACAGCCGGCTAGAGAGCAGTACTTC. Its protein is CASSIGQPAREQYF.

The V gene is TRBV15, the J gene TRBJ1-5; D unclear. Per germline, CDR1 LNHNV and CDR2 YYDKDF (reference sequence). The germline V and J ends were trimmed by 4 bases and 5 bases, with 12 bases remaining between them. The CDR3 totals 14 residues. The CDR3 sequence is CATSKEKGDQPQHF. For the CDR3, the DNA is TGTGCCACCAGCAAAGAGAAAGGAGATCAGCCCCAGCATTTT. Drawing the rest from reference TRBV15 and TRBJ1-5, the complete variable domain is DAMVIQNPRYQVTQFGKPVTLSCSQTLNHNVMYWYQQKSSQAPKLLFHYYDKDFNNEADTPDNFQSRRPNTSFCFLDIRSPGLGDTAMYLCATSKEKGDQPQHFGDGTRLSIL.

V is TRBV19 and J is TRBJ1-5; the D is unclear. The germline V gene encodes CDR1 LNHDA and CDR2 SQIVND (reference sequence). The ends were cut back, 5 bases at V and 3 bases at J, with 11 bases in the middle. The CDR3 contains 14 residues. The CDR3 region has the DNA TGTGCCAGTAGTGTCCGGACGGACAATCAGCCCCAGCATTTT. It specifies CASSVRTDNQPQHF.

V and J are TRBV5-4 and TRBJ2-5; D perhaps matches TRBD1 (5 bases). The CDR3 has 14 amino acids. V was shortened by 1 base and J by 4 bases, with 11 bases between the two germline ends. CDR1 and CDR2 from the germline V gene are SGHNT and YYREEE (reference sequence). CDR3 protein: CASSLYQGRETQYF. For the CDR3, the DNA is TGTGCCAGCAGCTTGTATCAGGGCAGAGAGACCCAGTACTTC.

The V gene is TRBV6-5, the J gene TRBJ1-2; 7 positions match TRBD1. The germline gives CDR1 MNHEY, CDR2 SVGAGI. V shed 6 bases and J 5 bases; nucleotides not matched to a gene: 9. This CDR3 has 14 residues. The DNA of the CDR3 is TGTGCCAGCAGGAGGGACAGAGACCTTTATGGCTACACCTTC. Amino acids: CASRRDRDLYGYTF.

The CDR3 loop reads CASSLSGGFDTGELFF. CDR3 nucleotides: TGTGCCAGCAGCCTGAGCGGGGGGTTCGACACCGGGGAGCTGTTTTTT. The rearrangement links TRBV7-3 to TRBJ2-2; 9 bases line up with TRBD2. V was pared by 5 bases and J by 3 bases, with 7 bases of the junction left unmatched. Germline CDR1 is SGHTA and CDR2 is FQGTGA. The CDR3 contains 16 residues.

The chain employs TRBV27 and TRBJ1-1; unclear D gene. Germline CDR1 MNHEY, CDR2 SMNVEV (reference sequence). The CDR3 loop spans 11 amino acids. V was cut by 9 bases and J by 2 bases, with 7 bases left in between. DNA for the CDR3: TGTGCCAGAGGGCAAAACACTGAAGCTTTCTTT. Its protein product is CARGQNTEAFF.

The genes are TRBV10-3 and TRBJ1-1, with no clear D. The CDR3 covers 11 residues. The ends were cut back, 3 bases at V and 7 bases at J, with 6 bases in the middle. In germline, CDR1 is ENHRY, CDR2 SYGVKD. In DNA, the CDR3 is TGTGCCATCAGTGATTCGCATGAAGCTTTCTTT. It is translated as CAISDSHEAFF.

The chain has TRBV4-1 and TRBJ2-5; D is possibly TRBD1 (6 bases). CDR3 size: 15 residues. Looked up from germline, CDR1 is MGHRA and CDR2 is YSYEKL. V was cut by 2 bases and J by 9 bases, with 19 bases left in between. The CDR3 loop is CASSQPGHLLVAQYF. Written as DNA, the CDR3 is TGCGCCAGCAGCCAACCGGGACACCTCCTAGTCGCCCAGTACTTC.

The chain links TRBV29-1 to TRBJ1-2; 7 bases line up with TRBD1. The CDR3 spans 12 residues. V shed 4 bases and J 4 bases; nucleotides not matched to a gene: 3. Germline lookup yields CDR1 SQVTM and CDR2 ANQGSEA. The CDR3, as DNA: TGCAGCGTTGGACAGGGACGCTATGGCTACACCTTC. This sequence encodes CSVGQGRYGYTF. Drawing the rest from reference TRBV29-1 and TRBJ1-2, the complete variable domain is SAVISQKPSRDICQRGTSLTIQCQVDSQVTMMFWYRQQPGQSLTLIATANQGSEATYESGFVIDKFPISRPNLTFSTLTVSNMSPEDSSIYLCSVGQGRYGYTFGSGTRLTVV.

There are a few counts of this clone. The CDR3 sequence is CASSFLGQGYGYTF. Here the CDR3 DNA reads TGTGCCAGCAGTTTCCTCGGACAGGGCTATGGCTACACCTTC. This chain joins TRBV27 and TRBJ1-2; 8 bases are shared with TRBD1. CDR1 is MNHEY, CDR2 SMNVEV, per germline (reference sequence). This CDR3 region has 14 residues. V gave up 3 bases and J gave up 4 bases; unmatched junction bases: 4.

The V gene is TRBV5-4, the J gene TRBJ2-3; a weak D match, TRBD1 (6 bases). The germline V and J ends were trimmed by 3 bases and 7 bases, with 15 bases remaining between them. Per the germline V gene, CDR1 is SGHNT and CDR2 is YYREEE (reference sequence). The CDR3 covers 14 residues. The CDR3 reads CASSSSDSLNTQYF. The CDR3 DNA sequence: TGTGCCAGCAGCTCCTCGGACAGCCTGAATACGCAGTATTTT.

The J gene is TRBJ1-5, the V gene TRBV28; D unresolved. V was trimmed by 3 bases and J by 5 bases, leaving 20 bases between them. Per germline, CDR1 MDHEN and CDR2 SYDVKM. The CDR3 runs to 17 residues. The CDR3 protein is CASSFGIVLGKDQPQHF. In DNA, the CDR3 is TGTGCCAGCAGTTTCGGTATCGTCCTGGGGAAGGATCAGCCCCAGCATTTT.

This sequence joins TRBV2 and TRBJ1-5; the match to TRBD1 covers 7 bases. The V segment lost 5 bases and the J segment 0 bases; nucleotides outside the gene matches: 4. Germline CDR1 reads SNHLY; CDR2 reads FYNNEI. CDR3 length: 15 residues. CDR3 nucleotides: TGTGCCAGCAGTAACAGGGGATATAGCAATCAGCCCCAGCATTTT. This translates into CASSNRGYSNQPQHF.

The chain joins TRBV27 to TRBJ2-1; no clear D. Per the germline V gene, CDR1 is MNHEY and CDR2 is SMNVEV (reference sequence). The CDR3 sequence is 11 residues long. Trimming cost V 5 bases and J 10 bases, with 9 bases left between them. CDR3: CASSTDSEQFF. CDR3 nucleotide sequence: TGTGCCAGCAGTACGGATAGCGAGCAGTTCTTC.